This T cell receptor beta chain was captured by sequencing in a study of blood T cells in healthy people across ages. General study points: Total diversity from one million sequenced T cells was likely underestimated.

The second PCR ran about 6 to 12 cycles with a sample-barcoded 5' primer and J-beta primers. Template switching added a 12-random-nucleotide identifier to every cDNA molecule. Via MiXCR, TCRdb re-called the 5' RACE reads, giving one row per CDR3 protein. The sample carries over 1,500,000 distinct CDR3 sequences, around half recorded once. Comment on this clonotype: Its antigen is undetermined.

The CDR3 loop spans 12 amino acids. V was shortened by 6 bases and J by 4 bases, with 10 bases between the two germline ends. Germline lookup yields CDR1 DFQATT and CDR2 SNEGSKA (reference sequence). The sample taken for sequencing was blood. The rearrangement links TRBV20-1 to TRBJ2-1, with TRBD2 as a possible D gene (6 bases). The sequence was collected from a woman aged 40 to 49 in good health. The DNA for the CDR3 is TGCAGTGCCGAGGACTATTACAATGAGCAGTTCTTC. It encodes CSAEDYYNEQFF.